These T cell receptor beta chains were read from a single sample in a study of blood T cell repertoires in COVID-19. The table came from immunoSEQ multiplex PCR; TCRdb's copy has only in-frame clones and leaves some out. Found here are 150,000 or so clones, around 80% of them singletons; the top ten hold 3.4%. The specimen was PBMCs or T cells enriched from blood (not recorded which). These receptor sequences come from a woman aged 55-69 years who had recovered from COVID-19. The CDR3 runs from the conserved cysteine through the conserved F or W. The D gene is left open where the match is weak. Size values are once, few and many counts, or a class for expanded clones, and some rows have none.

CASSFGGSTGELFF,TGCGCCAGCAGCTTCGGAGGATCCACCGGGGAGCTGTTTTTT,-,TRBJ2-2,-,TRBV5-1
CAITMGQYYEQYF,TGTGCCATCACCATGGGACAGTACTACGAGCAGTACTTC,-,TRBJ2-7,TRBD1,TRBV10-3
CASLGGGTSETQYF,TGTGCCAGCCTTGGCGGGGGAACATCGGAGACCCAGTACTTC,many,TRBJ2-5,TRBD2,TRBV2
CASSLEGQTYEQYF,TGCGCCAGCAGCTTGGAGGGACAAACCTACGAGCAGTACTTC,-,TRBJ2-7,-,TRBV5-1
CASSPRGRLNTGELFF,TGTGCCAGCAGCCCGCGGGGCCGGTTGAACACCGGGGAGCTGTTTTTT,few,TRBJ2-2,-,TRBV14
CAWSVLGGSNGGYTF,TGTGCCTGGAGTGTACTGGGGGGGAGTAACGGTGGCTACACCTTC,-,TRBJ1-2,-,TRBV30
CATSDWGDQPQHF,TGTGCCACCAGTGATTGGGGGGATCAGCCCCAGCATTTT,-,TRBJ1-5,-,TRBV24-1
CSASNRGKTPSNEKLFF,TGCAGTGCTAGTAACAGGGGGAAAACACCCTCAAATGAAAAACTGTTTTTT,-,TRBJ1-4,TRBD1,TRBV20-1
CASSDFGQNNQPQHF,TGTGCCAGCAGTGATTTCGGACAGAACAATCAGCCCCAGCATTTT,-,TRBJ1-5,-,TRBV2
CASSWERGGLPDTQYF,TGTGCCAGCAGCTGGGAGCGGGGGGGCCTCCCAGATACGCAGTATTTT,few,TRBJ2-3,TRBD2,TRBV7-2
CASSSRVGVLYEQYF,TGTGCCAGCAGCTCCCGGGTAGGCGTCCTCTACGAGCAGTACTTC,-,TRBJ2-7,-,TRBV14
CASSPRFLGKNTEAFF,TGTGCCAGCAGCCCCCGCTTTTTGGGCAAGAACACTGAAGCTTTCTTT,once,TRBJ1-1,-,TRBV9
CATSRASGGANEQFF,TGTGCCACCAGCAGAGCCAGCGGGGGGGCCAATGAGCAGTTCTTC,-,TRBJ2-1,TRBD2,TRBV15
CAWARGGSGNTIYF,TGTGCCTGGGCCCGGGGGGGCTCTGGAAACACCATATATTTT,-,TRBJ1-3,-,TRBV30
CAISESGDRMNTEAFF,TGTGCCATCAGTGAGTCGGGCGACAGAATGAACACTGAAGCTTTCTTT,-,TRBJ1-1,-,TRBV10-3
CASSIRGGSRRSNQPQHF,TGTGCCAGTAGTATACGGGGAGGCAGCAGACGATCCAATCAGCCCCAGCATTTT,-,TRBJ1-5,-,TRBV19
CASSPQGRATEAFF,TGTGCCAGCAGCCCTCAGGGCAGGGCCACTGAAGCTTTCTTT,once,TRBJ1-1,-,TRBV7-2
CASSRITGPTTYEQYF,TGCGCCAGCAGCCGTATTACAGGCCCAACCACCTACGAGCAGTACTTC,few,TRBJ2-7,-,TRBV5-1
CASSEQGAAYEQYF,TGTGCCAGCAGTGAACAGGGGGCGGCCTACGAGCAGTACTTC,-,TRBJ2-7,TRBD1,TRBV2
CASSFKQGSYEQYF,TGTGCCAGCAGCTTTAAGCAGGGGTCCTACGAGCAGTACTTC,-,TRBJ2-7,-,TRBV13
CASSLAGGQPQHF,TGTGCCAGCAGCTTAGCCGGGGGGCAGCCCCAGCATTTT,-,TRBJ1-5,-,TRBV7-9
CASSPSSGGAYEQYF,TGTGCCAGCAGTCCCAGTAGCGGGGGGGCCTACGAGCAGTACTTC,once,TRBJ2-7,TRBD2,TRBV7-6
CASSLGTGEKLGYGYTF,TGTGCCAGCAGCTTGGGGACAGGGGAAAAACTCGGCTATGGCTACACCTTC,-,TRBJ1-2,TRBD1,TRBV5-4
CASSHFRDRSSYEQYF,TGCGCCAGCAGCCATTTCCGGGACAGGAGCTCCTACGAGCAGTACTTC,-,TRBJ2-7,TRBD1,TRBV4-1
CASSLIGGNTDTQYF,TGTGCCAGCAGCTTGATTGGGGGGAACACAGATACGCAGTATTTT,once,TRBJ2-3,-,TRBV5-5
CAISEPYRGSYNEQFF,TGTGCCATCAGTGAGCCGTACAGGGGTTCCTACAATGAGCAGTTCTTC,-,TRBJ2-1,TRBD1,TRBV10-3
CASRQGAEAYGYTF,TGTGCCAGCAGGCAGGGGGCGGAGGCCTATGGCTACACCTTC,-,TRBJ1-2,TRBD1,TRBV2
CASSSLAGAPGETQYF,TGTGCCAGCAGCTCCTTAGCGGGGGCGCCGGGGGAGACCCAGTACTTC,many,TRBJ2-5,TRBD2,TRBV5-6
CAGSTGSSQETQYF,TGTGCCGGATCCACAGGGTCTTCCCAAGAGACCCAGTACTTC,-,TRBJ2-5,-,TRBV5-4
CASSLNHGNGNTIYF,TGTGCCAGCAGTCTTAATCACGGGAATGGAAACACCATATATTTT,-,TRBJ1-3,-,TRBV7-2
CASSFQLNTEAFF,TGTGCCAGCAGCTTTCAGTTGAACACTGAAGCTTTCTTT,-,TRBJ1-1,-,TRBV7-9
CASTRGGGNEQFF,TGCGCCAGCACACGGGGGGGCGGCAATGAGCAGTTCTTC,-,TRBJ2-1,TRBD2,TRBV10-2
CASSWGQKIYEQYF,TGTGCCAGCAGTTGGGGACAGAAGATATACGAGCAGTACTTC,-,TRBJ2-7,TRBD1,TRBV28
CASSLGTNRDRSYGYTF,TGCGCCAGCAGCTTGGGGACTAACCGGGACAGGTCCTATGGCTACACCTTC,few,TRBJ1-2,TRBD1,TRBV5-1
CASSPGTGGAVWQFF,TGCGCCAGCAGCCCGGGGACAGGGGGCGCGGTATGGCAGTTCTTC,-,TRBJ2-1,TRBD1,TRBV4-1
CASSPSAGGQGEQFF,TGCGCCAGCAGCCCCTCGGCGGGGGGGCAGGGTGAGCAGTTCTTC,-,TRBJ2-1,TRBD2,TRBV5-1
CASSFEAPSYNEQFF,TGCGCCAGCAGCTTTGAGGCGCCGTCCTACAATGAGCAGTTCTTC,once,TRBJ2-1,-,TRBV5-1
CASKAAGGYEQYF,TGTGCCAGTAAAGCAGCGGGGGGCTACGAGCAGTACTTC,-,TRBJ2-7,TRBD2,TRBV19
CASSYISTGNYGYTF,TGCGCCAGCAGCTATATTTCGACAGGAAACTATGGCTACACCTTC,-,TRBJ1-2,-,TRBV5-1
CATSDRGGQNIQYF,TGTGCCACCAGCGATCGGGGGGGCCAAAACATTCAGTACTTC,-,TRBJ2-4,TRBD2,TRBV24-1